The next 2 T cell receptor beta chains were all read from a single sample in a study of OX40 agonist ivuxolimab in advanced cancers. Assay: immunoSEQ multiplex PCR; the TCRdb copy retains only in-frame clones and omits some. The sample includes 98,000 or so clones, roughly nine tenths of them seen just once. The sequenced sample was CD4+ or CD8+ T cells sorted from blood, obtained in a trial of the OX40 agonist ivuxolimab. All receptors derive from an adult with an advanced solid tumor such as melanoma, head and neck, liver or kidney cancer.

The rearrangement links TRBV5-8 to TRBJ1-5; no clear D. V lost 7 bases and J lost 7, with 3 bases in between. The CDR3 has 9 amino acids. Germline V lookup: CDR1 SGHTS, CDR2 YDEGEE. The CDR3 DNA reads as TGTGCCAGCGGGCAGCCCCAGCATTTT. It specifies CASGQPQHF.

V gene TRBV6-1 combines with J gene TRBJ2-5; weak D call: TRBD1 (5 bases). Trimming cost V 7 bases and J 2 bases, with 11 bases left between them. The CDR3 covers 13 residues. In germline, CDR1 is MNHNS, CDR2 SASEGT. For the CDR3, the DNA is TGTGCCAGCAACAAGGGGCGACAAGAGACCCAGTACTTC. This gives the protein CASNKGRQETQYF.